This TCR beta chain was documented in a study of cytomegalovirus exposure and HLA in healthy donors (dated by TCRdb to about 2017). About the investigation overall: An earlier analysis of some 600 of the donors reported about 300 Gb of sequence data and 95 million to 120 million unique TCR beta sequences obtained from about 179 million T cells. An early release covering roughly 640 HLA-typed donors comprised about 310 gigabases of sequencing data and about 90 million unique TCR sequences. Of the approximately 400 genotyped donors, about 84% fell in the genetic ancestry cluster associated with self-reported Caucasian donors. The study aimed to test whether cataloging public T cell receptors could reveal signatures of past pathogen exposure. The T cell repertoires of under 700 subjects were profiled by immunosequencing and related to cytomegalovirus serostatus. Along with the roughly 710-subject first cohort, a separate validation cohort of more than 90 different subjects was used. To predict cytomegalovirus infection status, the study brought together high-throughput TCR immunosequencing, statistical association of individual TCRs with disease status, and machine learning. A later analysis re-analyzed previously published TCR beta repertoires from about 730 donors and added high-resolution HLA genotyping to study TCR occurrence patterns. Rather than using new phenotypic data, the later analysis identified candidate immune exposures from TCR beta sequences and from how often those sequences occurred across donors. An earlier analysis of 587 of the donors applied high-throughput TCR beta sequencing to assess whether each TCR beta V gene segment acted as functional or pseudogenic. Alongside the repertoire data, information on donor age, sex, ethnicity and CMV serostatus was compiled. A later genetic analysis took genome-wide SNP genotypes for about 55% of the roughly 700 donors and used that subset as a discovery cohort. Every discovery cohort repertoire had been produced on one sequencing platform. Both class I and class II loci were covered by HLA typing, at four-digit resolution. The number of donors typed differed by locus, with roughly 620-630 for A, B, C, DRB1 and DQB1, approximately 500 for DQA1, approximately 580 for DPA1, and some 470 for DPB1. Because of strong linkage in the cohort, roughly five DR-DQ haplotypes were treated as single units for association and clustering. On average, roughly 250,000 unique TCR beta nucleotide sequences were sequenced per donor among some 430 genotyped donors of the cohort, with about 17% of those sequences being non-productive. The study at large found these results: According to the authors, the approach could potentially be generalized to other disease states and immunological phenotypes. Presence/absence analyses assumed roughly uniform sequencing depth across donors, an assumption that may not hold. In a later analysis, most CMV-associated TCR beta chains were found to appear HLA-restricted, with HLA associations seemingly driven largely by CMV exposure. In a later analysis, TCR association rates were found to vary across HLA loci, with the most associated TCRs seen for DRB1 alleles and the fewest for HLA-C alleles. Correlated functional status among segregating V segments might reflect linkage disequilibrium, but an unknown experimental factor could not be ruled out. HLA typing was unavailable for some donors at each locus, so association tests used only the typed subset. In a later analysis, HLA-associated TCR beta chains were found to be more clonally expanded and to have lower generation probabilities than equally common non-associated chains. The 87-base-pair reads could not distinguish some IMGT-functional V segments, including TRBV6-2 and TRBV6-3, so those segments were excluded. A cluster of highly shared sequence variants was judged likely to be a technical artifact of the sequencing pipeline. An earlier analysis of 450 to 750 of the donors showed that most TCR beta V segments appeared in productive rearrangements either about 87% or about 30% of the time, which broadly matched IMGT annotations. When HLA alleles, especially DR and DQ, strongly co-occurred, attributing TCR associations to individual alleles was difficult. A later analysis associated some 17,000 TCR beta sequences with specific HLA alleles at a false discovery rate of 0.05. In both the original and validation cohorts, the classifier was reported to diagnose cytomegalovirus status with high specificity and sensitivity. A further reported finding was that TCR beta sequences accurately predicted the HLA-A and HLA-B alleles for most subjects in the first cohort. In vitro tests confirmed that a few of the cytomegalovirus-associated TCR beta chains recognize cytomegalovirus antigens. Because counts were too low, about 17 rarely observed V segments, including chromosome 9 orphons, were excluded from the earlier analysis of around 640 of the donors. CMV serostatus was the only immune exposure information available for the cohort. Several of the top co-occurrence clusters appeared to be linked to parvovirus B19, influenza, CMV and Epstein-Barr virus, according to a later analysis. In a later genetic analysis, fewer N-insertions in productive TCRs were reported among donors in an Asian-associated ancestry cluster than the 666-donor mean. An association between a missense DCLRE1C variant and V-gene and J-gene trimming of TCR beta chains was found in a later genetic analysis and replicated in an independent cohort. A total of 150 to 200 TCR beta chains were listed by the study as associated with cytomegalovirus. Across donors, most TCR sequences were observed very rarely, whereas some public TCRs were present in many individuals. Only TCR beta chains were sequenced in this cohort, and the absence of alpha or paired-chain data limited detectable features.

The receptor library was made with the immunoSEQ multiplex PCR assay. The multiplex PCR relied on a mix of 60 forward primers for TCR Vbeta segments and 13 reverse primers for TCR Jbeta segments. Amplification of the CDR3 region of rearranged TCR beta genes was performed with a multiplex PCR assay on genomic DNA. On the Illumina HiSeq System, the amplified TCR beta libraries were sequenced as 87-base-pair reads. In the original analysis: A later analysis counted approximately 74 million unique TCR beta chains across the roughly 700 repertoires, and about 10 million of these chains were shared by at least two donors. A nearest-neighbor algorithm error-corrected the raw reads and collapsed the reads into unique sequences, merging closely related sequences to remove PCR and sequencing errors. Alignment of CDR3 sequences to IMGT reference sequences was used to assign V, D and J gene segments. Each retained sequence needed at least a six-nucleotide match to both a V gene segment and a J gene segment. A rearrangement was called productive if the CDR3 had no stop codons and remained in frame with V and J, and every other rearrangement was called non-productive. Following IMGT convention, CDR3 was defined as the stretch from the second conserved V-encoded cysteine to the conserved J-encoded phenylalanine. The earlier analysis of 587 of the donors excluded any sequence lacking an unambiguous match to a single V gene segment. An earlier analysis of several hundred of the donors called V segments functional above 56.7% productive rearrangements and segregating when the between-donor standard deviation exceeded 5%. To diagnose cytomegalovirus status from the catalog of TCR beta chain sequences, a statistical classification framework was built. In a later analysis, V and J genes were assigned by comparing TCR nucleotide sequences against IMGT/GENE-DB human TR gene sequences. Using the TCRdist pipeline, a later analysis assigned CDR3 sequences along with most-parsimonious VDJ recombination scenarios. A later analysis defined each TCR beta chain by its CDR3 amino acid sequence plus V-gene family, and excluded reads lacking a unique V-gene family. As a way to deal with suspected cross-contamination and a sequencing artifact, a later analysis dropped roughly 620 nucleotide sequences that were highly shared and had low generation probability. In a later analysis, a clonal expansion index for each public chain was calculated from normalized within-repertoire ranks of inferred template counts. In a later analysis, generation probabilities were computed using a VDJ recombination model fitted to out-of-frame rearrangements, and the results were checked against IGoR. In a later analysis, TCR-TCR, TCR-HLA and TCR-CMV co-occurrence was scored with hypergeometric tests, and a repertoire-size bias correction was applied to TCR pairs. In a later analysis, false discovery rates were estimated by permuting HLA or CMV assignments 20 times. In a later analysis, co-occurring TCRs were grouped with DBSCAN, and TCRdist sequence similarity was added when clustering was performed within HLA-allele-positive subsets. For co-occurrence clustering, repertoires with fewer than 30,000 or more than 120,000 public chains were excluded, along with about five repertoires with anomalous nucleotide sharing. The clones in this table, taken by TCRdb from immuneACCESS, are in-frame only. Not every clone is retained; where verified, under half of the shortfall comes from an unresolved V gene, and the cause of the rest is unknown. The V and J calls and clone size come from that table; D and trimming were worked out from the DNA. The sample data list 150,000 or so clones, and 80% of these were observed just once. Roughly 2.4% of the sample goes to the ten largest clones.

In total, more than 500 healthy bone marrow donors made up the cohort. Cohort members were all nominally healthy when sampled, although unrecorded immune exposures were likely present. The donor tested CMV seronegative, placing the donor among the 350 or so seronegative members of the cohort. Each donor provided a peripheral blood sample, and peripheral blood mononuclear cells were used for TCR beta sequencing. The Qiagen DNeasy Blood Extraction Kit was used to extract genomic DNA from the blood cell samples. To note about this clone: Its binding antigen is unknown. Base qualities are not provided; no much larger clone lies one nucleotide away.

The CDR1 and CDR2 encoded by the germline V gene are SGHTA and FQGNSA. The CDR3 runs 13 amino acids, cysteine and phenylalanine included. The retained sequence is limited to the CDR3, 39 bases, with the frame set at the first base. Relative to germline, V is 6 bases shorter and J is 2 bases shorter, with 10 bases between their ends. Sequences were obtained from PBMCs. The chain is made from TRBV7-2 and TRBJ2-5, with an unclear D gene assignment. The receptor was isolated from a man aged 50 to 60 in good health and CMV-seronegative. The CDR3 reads CASSYILQETQYF. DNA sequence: TGTGCCAGCAGTTATATTCTACAAGAGACCCAGTACTTC.